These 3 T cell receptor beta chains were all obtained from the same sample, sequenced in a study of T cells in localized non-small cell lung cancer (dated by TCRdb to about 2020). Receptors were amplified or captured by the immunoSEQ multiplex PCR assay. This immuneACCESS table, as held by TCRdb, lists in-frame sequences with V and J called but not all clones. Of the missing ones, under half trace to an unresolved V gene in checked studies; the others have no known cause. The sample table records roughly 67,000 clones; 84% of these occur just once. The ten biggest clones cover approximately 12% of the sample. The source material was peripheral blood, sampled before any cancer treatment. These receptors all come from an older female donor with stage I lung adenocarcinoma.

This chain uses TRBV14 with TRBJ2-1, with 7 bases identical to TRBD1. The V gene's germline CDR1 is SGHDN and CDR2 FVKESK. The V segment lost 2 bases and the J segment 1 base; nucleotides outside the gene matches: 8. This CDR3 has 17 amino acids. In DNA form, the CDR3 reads TGTGCCAGCAGCCAATTATACGGACAGGAGTCCTACAATGAGCAGTTCTTC. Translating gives CASSQLYGQESYNEQFF. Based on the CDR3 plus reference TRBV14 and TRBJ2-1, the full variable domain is EAGVTQFPSHSVIEKGQTVTLRCDPISGHDNLYWYRRVMGKEIKFLLHFVKESKQDESGMPNNRFLAERTGGTYSTLKVQPAELEDSGVYFCASSQLYGQESYNEQFFGPGTRLTVL.

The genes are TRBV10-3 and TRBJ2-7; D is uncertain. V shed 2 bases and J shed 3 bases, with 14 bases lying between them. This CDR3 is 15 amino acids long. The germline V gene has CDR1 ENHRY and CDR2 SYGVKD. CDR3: CAISEGATLGYEQYF. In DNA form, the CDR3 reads TGTGCCATCAGTGAGGGTGCAACCCTGGGCTACGAGCAGTACTTC.

The CDR3 loop reads CSAKTGGNTEAFF. CDR3 nucleotide sequence: TGCAGCGCTAAGACAGGAGGCAACACTGAAGCTTTCTTT. The genes are TRBV29-1 and TRBJ1-1, with D maybe TRBD1 (6 bases). The CDR3 covers 13 residues. V was shortened by 7 bases and J by 2 bases, with 14 bases between the two germline ends. Looked up from germline, CDR1 is SQVTM and CDR2 is ANQGSEA.